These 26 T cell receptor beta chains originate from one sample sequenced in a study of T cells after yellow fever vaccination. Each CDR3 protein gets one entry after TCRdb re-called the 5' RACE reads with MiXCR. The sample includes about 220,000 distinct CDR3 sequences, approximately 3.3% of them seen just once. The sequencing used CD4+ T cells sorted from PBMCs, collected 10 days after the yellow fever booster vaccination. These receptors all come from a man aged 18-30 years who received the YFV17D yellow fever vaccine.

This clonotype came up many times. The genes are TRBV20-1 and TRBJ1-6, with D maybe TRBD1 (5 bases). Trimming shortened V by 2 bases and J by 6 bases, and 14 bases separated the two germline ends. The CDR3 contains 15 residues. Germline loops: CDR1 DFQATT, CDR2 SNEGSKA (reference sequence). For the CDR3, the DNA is TGCAGTGCTAGAAGGTTGAACGGGGGTAATTCACCCCTCCACTTT. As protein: CSARRLNGGNSPLHF.

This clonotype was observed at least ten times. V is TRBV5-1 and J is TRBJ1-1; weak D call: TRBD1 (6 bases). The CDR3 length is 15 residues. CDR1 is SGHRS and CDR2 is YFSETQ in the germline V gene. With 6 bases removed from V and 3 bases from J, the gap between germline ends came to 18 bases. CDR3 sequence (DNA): TGCGCCAGCAACGTCGGGGGAGCAGGGGACACTGAAGCTTTCTTT. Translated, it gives CASNVGGAGDTEAFF.

CDR3 residues: CSARDRTLGTGLTEAFF. CDR3 nucleotides: TGCAGTGCTAGAGACCGCACCCTCGGGACAGGGCTCACTGAAGCTTTCTTT. This chain uses TRBV20-1 with TRBJ1-1, with 9 positions matching TRBD1. The CDR3 contains 17 residues. Losses at the gene ends were 0 bases for V and 4 bases for J; bases not matched to a gene: 12. The germline CDR1 and CDR2 sequences are DFQATT and SNEGSKA (reference sequence).

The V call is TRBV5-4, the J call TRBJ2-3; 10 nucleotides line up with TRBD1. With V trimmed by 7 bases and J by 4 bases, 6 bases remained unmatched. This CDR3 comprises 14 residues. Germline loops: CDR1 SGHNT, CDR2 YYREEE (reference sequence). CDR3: CASQMDRGSDTQYF. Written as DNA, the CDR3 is TGTGCCAGCCAAATGGACAGGGGGTCAGATACGCAGTATTTT.

The CDR3 protein is CASGIPGANVLTF. In DNA, the CDR3 is TGTGCCAGTGGGATACCTGGGGCCAACGTCCTGACTTTC. The rearrangement joins TRBV2 to TRBJ2-6; no definite D call. Trimming pared 9 bases from V and 2 bases from J, leaving 8 bases between. Germline V CDR1 and CDR2: SNHLY, FYNNEI. This CDR3 has 13 amino acids.

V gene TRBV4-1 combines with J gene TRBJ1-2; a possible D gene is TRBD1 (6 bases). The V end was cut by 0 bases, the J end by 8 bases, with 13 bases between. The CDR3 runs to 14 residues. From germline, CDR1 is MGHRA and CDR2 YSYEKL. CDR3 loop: CASSQDRGREGYTF. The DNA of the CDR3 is TGCGCCAGCAGCCAAGATAGGGGGAGGGAAGGCTACACCTTC.

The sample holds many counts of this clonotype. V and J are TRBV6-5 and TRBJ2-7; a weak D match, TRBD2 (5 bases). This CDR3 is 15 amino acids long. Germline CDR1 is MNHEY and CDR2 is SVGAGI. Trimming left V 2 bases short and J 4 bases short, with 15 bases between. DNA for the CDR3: TGTGCCAGCAGTTACCGGACTGGCTATTCTTACGAGCAGTACGTC. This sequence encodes CASSYRTGYSYEQYV.

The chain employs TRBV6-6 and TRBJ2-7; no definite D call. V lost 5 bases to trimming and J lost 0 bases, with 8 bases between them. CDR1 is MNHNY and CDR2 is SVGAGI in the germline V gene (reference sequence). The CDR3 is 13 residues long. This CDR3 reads CASSQRSSYEQYV. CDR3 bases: TGTGCCAGCAGTCAAAGGAGCTCCTACGAGCAGTACGTC.

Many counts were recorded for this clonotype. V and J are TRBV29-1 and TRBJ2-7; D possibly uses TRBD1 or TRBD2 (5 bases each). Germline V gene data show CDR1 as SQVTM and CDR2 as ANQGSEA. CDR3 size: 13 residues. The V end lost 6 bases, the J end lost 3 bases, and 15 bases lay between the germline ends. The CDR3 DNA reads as TGCAGCGTCACCGAGGGGATAAACTACGAGCAGTACTTC. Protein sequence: CSVTEGINYEQYF.

CDR3 sequence: CASSFGTYEETQYF. The DNA of the CDR3 is TGCGCCAGCAGCTTCGGGACGTATGAAGAGACCCAGTACTTC. The V call is TRBV5-1, the J call TRBJ2-5; D assignment may be TRBD1 or TRBD2 (5 bases each). The V gene lost 2 bases and the J gene lost 3 bases, with 11 bases spanning the gap. The CDR3 contains 14 residues. CDR1 and CDR2 from the germline V gene are SGHRS and YFSETQ.

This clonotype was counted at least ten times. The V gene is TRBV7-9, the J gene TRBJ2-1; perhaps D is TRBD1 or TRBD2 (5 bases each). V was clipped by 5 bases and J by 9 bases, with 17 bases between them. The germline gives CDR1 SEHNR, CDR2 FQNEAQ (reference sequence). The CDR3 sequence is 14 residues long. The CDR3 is CASSPEQRGSEQFF. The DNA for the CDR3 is TGTGCCAGCAGCCCCGAACAGAGGGGCTCTGAGCAGTTCTTC.

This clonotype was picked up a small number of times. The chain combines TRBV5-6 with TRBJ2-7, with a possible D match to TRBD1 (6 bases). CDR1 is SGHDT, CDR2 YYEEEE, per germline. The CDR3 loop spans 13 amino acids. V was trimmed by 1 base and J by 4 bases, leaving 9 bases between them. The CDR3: CASSLRDKYEQYV. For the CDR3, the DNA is TGTGCCAGCAGCTTGAGGGACAAATACGAGCAGTACGTC.

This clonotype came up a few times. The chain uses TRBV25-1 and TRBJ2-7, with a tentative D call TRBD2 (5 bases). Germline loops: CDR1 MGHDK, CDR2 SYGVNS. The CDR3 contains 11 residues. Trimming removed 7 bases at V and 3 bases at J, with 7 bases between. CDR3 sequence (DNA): TGTGCCAGCAAGGGAGTCTACGAGCAGTACTTC. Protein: CASKGVYEQYF.

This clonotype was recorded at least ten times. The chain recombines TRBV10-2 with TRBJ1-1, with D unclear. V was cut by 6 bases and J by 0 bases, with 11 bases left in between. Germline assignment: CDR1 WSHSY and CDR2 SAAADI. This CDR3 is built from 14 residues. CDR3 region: CASRVDAMNTEAFF. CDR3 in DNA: TGCGCCAGCAGGGTGGACGCCATGAACACTGAAGCTTTCTTT.

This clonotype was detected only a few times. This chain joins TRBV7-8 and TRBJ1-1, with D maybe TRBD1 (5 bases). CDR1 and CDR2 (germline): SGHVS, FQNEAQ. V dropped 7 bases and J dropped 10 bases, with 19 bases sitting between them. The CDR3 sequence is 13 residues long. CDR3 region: CASNYGGYTGAFF. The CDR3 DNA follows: TGTGCCAGCAACTATGGGGGGTACACAGGAGCTTTCTTT.

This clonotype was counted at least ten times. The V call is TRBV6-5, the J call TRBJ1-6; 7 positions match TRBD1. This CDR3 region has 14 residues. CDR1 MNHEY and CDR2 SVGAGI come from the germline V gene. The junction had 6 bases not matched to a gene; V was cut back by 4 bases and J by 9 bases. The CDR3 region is CASSLTHRGSPLHF. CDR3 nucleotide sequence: TGTGCCAGCAGTTTAACCCACAGGGGTTCACCCCTCCACTTT.

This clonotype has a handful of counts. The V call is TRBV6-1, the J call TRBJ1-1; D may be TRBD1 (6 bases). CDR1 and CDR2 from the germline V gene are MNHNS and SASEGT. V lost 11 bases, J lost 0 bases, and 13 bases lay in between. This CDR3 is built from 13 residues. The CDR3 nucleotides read TGTGCCGAACAGGGCCCCTTGAACACTGAAGCTTTCTTT. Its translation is CAEQGPLNTEAFF.

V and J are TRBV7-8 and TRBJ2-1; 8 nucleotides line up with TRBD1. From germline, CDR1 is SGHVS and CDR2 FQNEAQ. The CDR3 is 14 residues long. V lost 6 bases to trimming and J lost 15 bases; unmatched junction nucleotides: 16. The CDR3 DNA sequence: TGTGCCAGCAGTTCCCGGGACAGGCCACAACACCGGTTCTTC. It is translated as CASSSRDRPQHRFF.

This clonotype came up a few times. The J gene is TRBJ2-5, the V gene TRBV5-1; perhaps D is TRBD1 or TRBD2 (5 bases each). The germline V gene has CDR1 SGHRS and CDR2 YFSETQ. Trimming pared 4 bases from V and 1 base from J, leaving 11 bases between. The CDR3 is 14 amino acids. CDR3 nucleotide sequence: TGCGCCAGCAGCCCAGGGAGTACCCAAGAGACCCAGTACTTC. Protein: CASSPGSTQETQYF.

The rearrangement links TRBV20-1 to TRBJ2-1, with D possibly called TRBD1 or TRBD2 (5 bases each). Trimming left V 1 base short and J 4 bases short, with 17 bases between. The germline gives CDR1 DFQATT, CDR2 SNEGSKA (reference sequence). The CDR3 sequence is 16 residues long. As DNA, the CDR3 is TGCAGTGCTAGAGCTGTTGCCGGGACGTCATACAATGAGCAGTTCTTC. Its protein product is CSARAVAGTSYNEQFF.

CDR3 sequence: CASGQGTYNEQFF. The DNA of the CDR3 is TGCGCCAGCGGACAGGGGACCTACAATGAGCAGTTCTTC. This rearrangement joins TRBV5-1 to TRBJ2-1; 9 nucleotides align to TRBD1. The CDR3 covers 13 residues. Per the germline V gene, CDR1 is SGHRS and CDR2 is YFSETQ. The V gene end was trimmed by 7 bases and the J gene end by 2 bases; junction bases not matched to a gene: 1. Full variable domain (rest looked up from reference TRBV5-1 and TRBJ2-1): KAGVTQTPRYLIKTRGQQVTLSCSPISGHRSVSWYQQTPGQGLQFLFEYFSETQRNKGNFPGRFSGRQFSNSRSEMNVSTLELGDSALYLCASGQGTYNEQFFGPGTRLTVL.

The DNA for the CDR3 is TGTGCCAGCAGCCCCCGCGGGGGGCTGGACGAGCAGTACGTC. Translation gives CASSPRGGLDEQYV. The chain joins TRBV7-2 to TRBJ2-7; TRBD2 matches 8 bases. V shed 5 bases, J shed 5 bases, and the junction held 8 bases outside the gene matches. The germline V gene has CDR1 SGHTA and CDR2 FQGNSA. The CDR3 is 14 residues long.

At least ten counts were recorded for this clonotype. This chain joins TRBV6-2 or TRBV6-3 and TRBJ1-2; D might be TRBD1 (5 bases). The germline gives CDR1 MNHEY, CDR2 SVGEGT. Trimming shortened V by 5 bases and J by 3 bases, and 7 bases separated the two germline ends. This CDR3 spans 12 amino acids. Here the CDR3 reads CASSDSYYGYTF. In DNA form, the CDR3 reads TGTGCCAGCAGTGACAGTTACTATGGCTACACCTTC.

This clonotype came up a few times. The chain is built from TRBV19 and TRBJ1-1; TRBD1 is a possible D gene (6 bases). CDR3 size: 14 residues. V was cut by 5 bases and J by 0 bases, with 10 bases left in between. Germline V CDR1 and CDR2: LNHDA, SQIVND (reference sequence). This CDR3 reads CASSSDRLNTEAFF. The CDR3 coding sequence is TGTGCCAGTAGTTCTGACAGGCTGAACACTGAAGCTTTCTTT.

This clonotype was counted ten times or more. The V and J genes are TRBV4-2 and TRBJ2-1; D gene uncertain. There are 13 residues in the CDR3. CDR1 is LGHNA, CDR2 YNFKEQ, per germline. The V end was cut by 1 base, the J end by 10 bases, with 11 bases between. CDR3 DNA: TGTGCCAGCAGCCAAGGAACACTTGGAGAGCAGTTCTTC. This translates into CASSQGTLGEQFF.

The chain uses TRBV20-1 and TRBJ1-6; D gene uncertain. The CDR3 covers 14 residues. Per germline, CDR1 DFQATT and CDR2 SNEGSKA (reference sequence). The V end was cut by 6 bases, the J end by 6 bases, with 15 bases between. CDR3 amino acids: CSAYRRGGNSPLHF. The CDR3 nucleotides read TGCAGTGCCTACCGTCGAGGAGGTAATTCACCCCTCCACTTT.